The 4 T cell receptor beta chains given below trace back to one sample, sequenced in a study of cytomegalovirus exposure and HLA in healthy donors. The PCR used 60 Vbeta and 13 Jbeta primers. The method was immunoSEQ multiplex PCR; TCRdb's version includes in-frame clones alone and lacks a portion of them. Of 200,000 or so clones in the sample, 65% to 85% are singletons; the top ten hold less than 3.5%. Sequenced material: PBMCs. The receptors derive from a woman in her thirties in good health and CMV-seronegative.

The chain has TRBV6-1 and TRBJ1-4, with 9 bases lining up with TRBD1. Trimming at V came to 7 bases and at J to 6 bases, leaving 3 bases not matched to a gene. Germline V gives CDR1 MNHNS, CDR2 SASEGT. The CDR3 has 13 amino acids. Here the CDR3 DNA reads TGTGCCAGCATGGGACAGGGCTATGAAAAACTGTTTTTT. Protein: CASMGQGYEKLFF.

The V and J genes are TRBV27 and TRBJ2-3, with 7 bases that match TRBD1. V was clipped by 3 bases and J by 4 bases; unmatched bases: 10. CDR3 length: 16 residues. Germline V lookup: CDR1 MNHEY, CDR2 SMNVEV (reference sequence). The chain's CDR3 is CASSFGRQGRADTQYF. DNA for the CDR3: TGTGCCAGCAGTTTTGGTCGACAGGGTAGGGCAGATACGCAGTATTTT.

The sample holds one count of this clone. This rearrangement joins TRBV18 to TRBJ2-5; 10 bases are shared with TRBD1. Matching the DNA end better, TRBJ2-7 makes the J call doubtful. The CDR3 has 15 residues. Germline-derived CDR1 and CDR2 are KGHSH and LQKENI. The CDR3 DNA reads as TGTGCCAGCTCACTTAGGACAGGGGGGACCTACGAGCAGTACTTC. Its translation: CASSLRTGGTYEQYF.

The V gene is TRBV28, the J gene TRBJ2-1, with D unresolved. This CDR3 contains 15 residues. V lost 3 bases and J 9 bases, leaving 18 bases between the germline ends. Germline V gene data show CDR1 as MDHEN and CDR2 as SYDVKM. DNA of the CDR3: TGTGCCAGCAGTTTTAGCCACCTTTCTTATCGTGAGCAGTTCTTC. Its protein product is CASSFSHLSYREQFF.